These 7 T cell receptor beta chains were all obtained from the same sample, sequenced in a study of T cell changes during pregnancy in multiple sclerosis. This table comes from immunoSEQ multiplex PCR, and its TCRdb copy is limited to in-frame clones, with some not included. The data show roughly 48,000 clones, approximately 92% seen once. The material was CD4+ T cells from peripheral blood mononuclear cells, obtained in the second trimester of pregnancy. The receptors originated from a female donor in good health, enrolled as a control in a pregnancy study.

V gene TRBV2 combines with J gene TRBJ2-1; 9 bases agree with TRBD2. There are 16 residues in the CDR3. V was pared by 3 bases and J by 7 bases, with 10 bases of the junction left unmatched. CDR1 is SNHLY, CDR2 FYNNEI, per germline. The CDR3 spells CASSDLAGGRGNEQFF. CDR3 in DNA: TGTGCCAGCAGTGATTTGGCGGGAGGGCGGGGGAATGAGCAGTTCTTC.

The chain is built from TRBV18 and TRBJ1-4; D gene unclear. V was clipped by 3 bases and J by 5 bases, with 13 bases between them. Germline-derived CDR1 and CDR2 are KGHSH and LQKENI. This CDR3 has 15 residues. CDR3 region: CASSPAGRKNEKLFF. The CDR3 coding sequence is TGTGCCAGCTCACCGGCGGGCAGGAAAAATGAAAAACTGTTTTTT.

This clone was counted a few times. The chain carries TRBV2 and TRBJ1-2; D remains ambiguous. CDR3 length: 13 amino acids. CDR1 is SNHLY, CDR2 FYNNEI, per germline. V was shortened by 3 bases and J by 5 bases, with 10 bases between the two germline ends. CDR3 DNA sequence: TGTGCCAGCAGTGAGTCGTTTCCTTATGGCTACACCTTC. It translates to CASSESFPYGYTF.

The chain has TRBV2 and TRBJ2-3; 16 bases map to TRBD2. After removal of 10 bases from V and 4 bases from J, the junction contained 5 bases not matched to a gene. The CDR3 has 15 residues. CDR1 and CDR2 (germline): SNHLY, FYNNEI. CDR3 amino acids: CATGTSGGGADTQYF. DNA for the CDR3: TGTGCCACCGGGACTAGCGGGGGGGGTGCAGATACGCAGTATTTT.

This chain links TRBV27 with TRBJ2-3; unclear D gene. CDR3 length: 15 residues. Germline CDR1 reads MNHEY; CDR2 reads SMNVEV (reference sequence). The V and J ends lost 3 bases and 1 base respectively, with 11 bases between them. The DNA of the CDR3 is TGTGCCAGCAGTTTTATCGGCCGGGGCACAGATACGCAGTATTTT. This encodes CASSFIGRGTDTQYF.

The genes are TRBV7-6 and TRBJ2-1, with 9 bases that match TRBD1. With 3 bases clipped from V and 5 bases from J, the junction kept 5 bases outside the gene matches. Germline CDR1 reads SGHVS; CDR2 reads FNYEAQ. The CDR3 runs 15 residues. DNA of the CDR3: TGTGCCAGCAGCTTTCGGGACAGGGACGACAATGAGCAGTTCTTC. It yields the protein CASSFRDRDDNEQFF.

V usage is TRBV4-1 and J usage is TRBJ2-7; 10 bases agree with TRBD2. The V gene end was trimmed by 3 bases and the J gene end by 7 bases; junction bases not matched to a gene: 12. Germline CDR1 reads MGHRA; CDR2 reads YSYEKL. The CDR3 contains 16 residues. CDR3 sequence reads: CASSHRVSGGTKEQYF. The CDR3 nucleotides read TGCGCCAGCAGCCACAGAGTTAGCGGGGGGACTAAGGAGCAGTACTTC.